This TCR beta chain comes out of a study of T-cell memory formation after mild COVID-19. Note on this clonotype: Its antigen remains unidentified.

In germline, CDR1 is SGDLS, CDR2 YYNGEE. V dropped 0 bases and J dropped 2 bases, with 9 bases sitting between them. There are 14 residues in the CDR3. The study's findings and limits: Mainly in CM and EM were contracting CD4+ clones; CD8+ were in EMRA. Detection of some responders pre-infection suggested pre-existing cross-reactive memory T cells participated.

TCRdb called the 5' RACE reads again in MiXCR, with one record for every CDR3 protein. The sample records 250,000 to 300,000 distinct CDR3 sequences, about 16% being singletons. This rearrangement joins TRBV9 to TRBJ2-7, with D unclear. Material: PBMCs or a T cell subset sorted from them (not recorded which). This TCR was sampled from a man younger than 35 who had mild COVID-19 (a few samples of this study predate the infection). Cell type and time point are not known. This CDR3 is CASSVGLAAYEQYF. DNA for the CDR3: TGTGCCAGCAGCGTAGGACTTGCCGCCTACGAGCAGTACTTC.